The present TCR beta chain was sequenced within a study of T cells after yellow fever vaccination. The study's findings and limits: Though it reached lower strength, the secondary response hit its peak faster, day 5 versus 15. The presence of abundant clonotypes contaminating from the bulk population was possible in FACS-sorted repertoires.

The TCR cDNA carried a universal primer site and UMIs from 5'RACE template switching. MiXCR was run by TCRdb on the 5' RACE reads, yielding one entry per CDR3 protein. The sample yields about 130,000 distinct CDR3 sequences, over 8% seen once. The CDR3 consists of 15 residues. V trimming: 3 bases; J trimming: 2 bases; junction bases outside the gene matches: 3. The V gene's germline CDR1 is MNHEY and CDR2 SMNVEV (reference sequence). Regarding this clonotype: Its antigen remains unidentified.

The sequence came from a young man who received the YFV17D yellow fever vaccine. The sample was CD8+ T cells sorted from PBMCs, taken on the day of the yellow fever booster vaccination. The chain is built from TRBV27 and TRBJ2-3; 9 nucleotides agree with TRBD2. The CDR3 sequence is CASSFLAGITDTQYF. DNA of the CDR3: TGTGCCAGCAGTTTTCTAGCGGGGATCACAGATACGCAGTATTTT.